A selection of T cell receptor beta chains follows, all from one sample in a study of T cell changes during pregnancy in multiple sclerosis. The protocol was immunoSEQ multiplex PCR, while the TCRdb copy is restricted to in-frame clones and leaves out a portion. Of roughly 48,000 clones in the sample, approximately 85% were seen once. Sequencing used CD4+ T cells from peripheral blood mononuclear cells, obtained in the second trimester of pregnancy. These receptors originate from a female donor with multiple sclerosis, enrolled in a pregnancy study. Both conserved end residues are part of each CDR3. The D gene is left open where the match is weak. Only some rows state a clone size, as once, few, many or a class for expanded clones.

j_call: TRBJ2-7; d_call: NA; clone_size: NA; cdr3_length: 16; v_call: TRBV4-3; cdr3_aa: CASSQDGAGPSYEQYF; cdr3_nt: TGCGCCAGCAGCCAAGACGGTGCGGGTCCCTCCTACGAGCAGTACTTC
j_call: TRBJ2-1; d_call: TRBD1; clone_size: NA; cdr3_length: 16; v_call: TRBV5-1; cdr3_aa: CASTLRGTGSYNEQFF; cdr3_nt: TGCGCCAGCACCCTGAGGGGGACAGGGTCCTACAATGAGCAGTTCTTC
j_call: TRBJ2-5; d_call: TRBD1; clone_size: NA; cdr3_length: 14; v_call: TRBV13; cdr3_aa: CASSSSGQGRSQYF; cdr3_nt: TGTGCCAGCAGCTCATCGGGACAGGGCAGATCCCAGTACTTC
j_call: TRBJ2-2; d_call: NA; clone_size: NA; cdr3_length: 15; v_call: TRBV4-1; cdr3_aa: CASSQVTEKTGELFF; cdr3_nt: TGCGCCAGCAGCCAAGTAACAGAGAAGACCGGGGAGCTGTTTTTT
j_call: TRBJ1-2; d_call: NA; clone_size: NA; cdr3_length: 11; v_call: TRBV19; cdr3_aa: CASRRNYGYTF; cdr3_nt: TGTGCCAGTAGGAGGAACTATGGCTACACCTTC
j_call: TRBJ2-1; d_call: TRBD1; clone_size: NA; cdr3_length: 15; v_call: TRBV19; cdr3_aa: CASSTRTGDYNEQFF; cdr3_nt: TGTGCCAGTAGTACACGGACAGGGGACTACAATGAGCAGTTCTTC
j_call: TRBJ1-2; d_call: TRBD1; clone_size: NA; cdr3_length: 14; v_call: TRBV5-6; cdr3_aa: CASSADREGLGDTF; cdr3_nt: TGTGCCAGCAGCGCGGACAGGGAGGGTCTAGGGGACACCTTC
j_call: TRBJ1-5; d_call: NA; clone_size: NA; cdr3_length: 15; v_call: TRBV6-1; cdr3_aa: CASSPEGRSNQPQHF; cdr3_nt: TGTGCCAGCAGCCCAGAGGGCAGGTCAAATCAGCCCCAGCATTTT
j_call: TRBJ2-5; d_call: NA; clone_size: few; cdr3_length: 15; v_call: TRBV18; cdr3_aa: CASSPGHAGQETQYF; cdr3_nt: TGTGCCAGCTCACCCGGACACGCAGGGCAAGAGACCCAGTACTTC
j_call: TRBJ2-3; d_call: NA; clone_size: NA; cdr3_length: 14; v_call: TRBV5-1; cdr3_aa: CASSSGRLTDTQYF; cdr3_nt: TGCGCCAGCAGCTCTGGGAGGCTCACAGATACGCAGTATTTT
j_call: TRBJ1-1; d_call: NA; clone_size: NA; cdr3_length: 12; v_call: TRBV9; cdr3_aa: CASSPQETEAFF; cdr3_nt: TGTGCCAGCAGTCCTCAGGAAACTGAAGCTTTCTTT
j_call: TRBJ1-4; d_call: TRBD1; clone_size: NA; cdr3_length: 14; v_call: TRBV25-1; cdr3_aa: CASSVTGVREKLFF; cdr3_nt: TGTGCCAGCAGTGTAACAGGGGTTCGGGAAAAACTGTTTTTT